This T cell receptor (beta chain) was recovered during a study of T cells after yellow fever vaccination. In making TCR cDNA, 5'RACE template switching added a universal primer site and UMIs to it. TCRdb independently ran MiXCR on the 5' RACE reads; one entry per CDR3 protein. Here the sample spans 450,000 to 650,000 distinct CDR3 sequences, approximately 15% being singletons. This clonotype was observed a handful of times. The CDR3 is 14 residues long. V shed 4 bases and J shed 5 bases, with 13 bases lying between them. CDR1 SGHRS and CDR2 YFSETQ come from the germline V gene. Specimen: PBMCs, collected on the day of the yellow fever booster vaccination. The chain combines TRBV5-1 with TRBJ2-1; D is undetermined. The sequence was obtained from a young man who received the YFV17D yellow fever vaccine. In nucleotides, the CDR3 is TGCGCCAGCAGCCCCCAGCCCCAAAACAATGAGCAGTTCTTC. This sequence encodes CASSPQPQNNEQFF.